The 20 T cell receptor beta chains given below trace back to one sample, sequenced in a study of blood T cell repertoires in COVID-19. The protocol was immunoSEQ multiplex PCR, while the TCRdb copy is restricted to in-frame clones and leaves out a portion. In the table there are around 300,000 clones, 85% of which are singletons. Sequenced material: PBMCs or T cells enriched from blood (not recorded which). Receptor source: a woman in her 50s who had recovered from COVID-19.

J is TRBJ2-1 and V is TRBV24-1, with 11 bases that match TRBD2. CDR1 is KGHDR and CDR2 is SFDVKD in the germline V gene. This CDR3 is built from 14 residues. Trimming removed 9 bases from V and 5 bases from J; junction bases left unmatched: 5. The DNA of the CDR3 is TGTGCCACCCGTAGCGGGGGGGCCAACAATGAGCAGTTCTTC. Amino acids: CATRSGGANNEQFF.

This clone has a single count. The chain uses TRBV19 and TRBJ1-1; 10 bases are shared with TRBD1. After removal of 3 bases from V and 2 bases from J, the junction contained 12 bases not matched to a gene. Germline V gene lookup returns CDR1 LNHDA and CDR2 SQIVND (reference sequence). The CDR3 runs to 18 residues. The DNA of the CDR3 is TGTGCCAGTAGTATCGGACAGGGGGGGAGATTGGGAAACACTGAAGCTTTCTTT. Translation gives CASSIGQGGRLGNTEAFF.

This sequence joins TRBV28 and TRBJ2-7; D possibly corresponds to TRBD2 (5 bases). The germline gives CDR1 MDHEN, CDR2 SYDVKM. Trimming removed 6 bases at V and 3 bases at J, with 9 bases between. This CDR3 spans 12 amino acids. The CDR3 protein is CASRGGRYEQYF. As DNA, the CDR3 is TGTGCCAGCAGAGGCGGGCGCTACGAGCAGTACTTC.

This sequence joins TRBV4-3 and TRBJ1-2, with a weak D call TRBD1 (6 bases). The CDR3 loop spans 16 amino acids. Trimming took 6 bases from V and 3 from J, leaving 20 bases between them. Per the germline V gene, CDR1 is LGHNA and CDR2 is YSLEER. The CDR3: CASRPERVKGDYGYTF. The CDR3 nucleotides are TGCGCCAGCAGACCTGAGAGAGTTAAGGGGGACTATGGCTACACCTTC.

J is TRBJ2-5 and V is TRBV9, with D possibly being TRBD2 (6 bases). Germline CDR1 SGDLS, CDR2 YYNGEE. The CDR3 has 14 amino acids. Trimming stripped 3 bases from V and 4 bases from J, with 13 bases between. In nucleotides, the CDR3 is TGTGCCAGCAGCGCCCGGGAGCGGAGAGAGACCCAGTACTTC. It is translated as CASSARERRETQYF.

V usage is TRBV6-2 or TRBV6-3 and J usage is TRBJ2-5, with D possibly TRBD1 on 6 matching bases. V gave up 4 bases and J gave up 5 bases, with 17 bases separating them. This CDR3 is built from 15 residues. Germline CDR1 MNHEY, CDR2 SVGEGT. CDR3 coding DNA: TGTGCCAGCAGTTGGGCCCACAGGGTTACGGAGACCCAGTACTTC. Translating gives CASSWAHRVTETQYF.

J is TRBJ1-6 and V is TRBV7-9; no firm D call. The CDR3 has 12 amino acids. Germline lookup yields CDR1 SEHNR and CDR2 FQNEAQ (reference sequence). Trimming cost V 10 bases and J 9 bases, with 13 bases left between them. CDR3 nucleotide sequence: TGTGCCACCGCCACGGGTTCTTCACCCCTCCACTTT. This gives the protein CATATGSSPLHF.

This chain connects TRBV5-1 to TRBJ1-2; 7 bases line up with TRBD1. The germline gives CDR1 SGHRS, CDR2 YFSETQ. V lost 5 bases to trimming and J lost 7 bases; unmatched junction nucleotides: 14. The CDR3 consists of 15 residues. The CDR3 loop reads CASRAVRGRGSGYTF. The CDR3 nucleotides are TGCGCCAGCAGGGCCGTTAGGGGGCGAGGGAGTGGCTACACCTTC.

The V gene is TRBV11-3, the J gene TRBJ2-7, with a tentative D call TRBD2 (6 bases). The length of the CDR3 is 13 residues. Trimming left V 3 bases short and J 6 bases short, with 12 bases between. The germline V gene has CDR1 SGHNT and CDR2 YENEEA. The CDR3 reads CASSLGGSGEQYF. CDR3 nucleotide sequence: TGTGCCAGCAGCTTGGGGGGTTCAGGCGAGCAGTACTTC.

The chain links TRBV9 to TRBJ1-3, with a possible D match to TRBD1 (6 bases). Per germline, CDR1 SGDLS and CDR2 YYNGEE. V lost 4 bases to trimming and J lost 2 bases, with 16 bases between them. The CDR3 is made up of 16 amino acids. This CDR3 reads CASSTPRRTAGNTIYF. In DNA form, the CDR3 reads TGTGCCAGCAGCACGCCTCGAAGGACAGCTGGAAACACCATATATTTT. The full variable domain, rest sourced from reference TRBV9 and TRBJ1-3, is DSGVTQTPKHLITATGQRVTLRCSPRSGDLSVYWYQQSLDQGLQFLIQYYNGEERAKGNILERFSAQQFPDLHSELNLSSLELGDSALYFCASSTPRRTAGNTIYFGEGSWLTVV.

This clone was observed a few times. The genes are TRBV10-3 and TRBJ1-3; the D is unclear. V lost 0 bases to trimming and J lost 4 bases, with 10 bases between them. Germline V lookup: CDR1 ENHRY, CDR2 SYGVKD. The CDR3 length is 15 residues. In DNA, the CDR3 is TGTGCCATCAGTGAGTCTGGGCAGGCGGGAAACACCATATATTTT. It specifies CAISESGQAGNTIYF.

In this sample, this clone turned up a few times. This sequence joins TRBV30 and TRBJ2-1, with 9 bases that match TRBD2. The CDR3 sequence is 15 residues long. Germline V gene sequence: CDR1 GTSNPN, CDR2 SVGIG (reference sequence). V was clipped by 5 bases and J by 0 bases; unmatched bases: 5. CDR3 sequence reads: CAWDGSGSSYNEQFF. The CDR3 nucleotides read TGTGCCTGGGACGGTAGCGGGAGCTCCTACAATGAGCAGTTCTTC.

The V gene is TRBV7-2, the J gene TRBJ1-2; no definite D call. V lost 1 base and J lost 0, with 9 bases in between. CDR1 and CDR2 from the germline V gene are SGHTA and FQGNSA. The CDR3 extends over 15 amino acids. The CDR3 DNA reads as TGTGCCAGCAGCTTAGGGGGAGGAGCTAACTATGGCTACACCTTC. Translated, it gives CASSLGGGANYGYTF.

This clone has only one observation. The chain couples TRBV4-2 to TRBJ1-1; TRBD1 aligns across 7 bases. The germline gives CDR1 LGHNA, CDR2 YNFKEQ. The CDR3 is 14 amino acids. V trimming: 7 bases; J trimming: 0 bases; junction bases outside the gene matches: 5. The CDR3 is CASNLGQLNTEAFF. The CDR3 DNA reads as TGTGCCAGCAACCTGGGACAGTTGAACACTGAAGCTTTCTTT.

The CDR3 loop is CASSRGGSLYEQYF. In nucleotides, the CDR3 is TGTGCCAGCAGCCGCGGGGGGAGCCTCTACGAGCAGTACTTC. The chain links TRBV6-5 to TRBJ2-7; 8 bases line up with TRBD2. Losses at the gene ends were 6 bases for V and 3 bases for J; bases not matched to a gene: 7. This CDR3 has 14 amino acids. Germline V gives CDR1 MNHEY, CDR2 SVGAGI.

The chain recombines TRBV4-3 with TRBJ2-3, with D tentatively TRBD2 (5 bases). The CDR3 is 17 residues long. V was clipped by 0 bases and J by 0 bases, with 13 bases between them. The germline gives CDR1 LGHNA, CDR2 YSLEER. CDR3: CASSQDLRGISTDTQYF. CDR3 nucleotide sequence: TGCGCCAGCAGCCAAGATCTCCGAGGGATTAGCACAGATACGCAGTATTTT.

This chain joins TRBV9 and TRBJ2-7; 9 bases map to TRBD2. The CDR3 sequence is 17 residues long. Losses at the gene ends were 0 bases for V and 0 bases for J; bases not matched to a gene: 7. The germline V gene has CDR1 SGDLS and CDR2 YYNGEE. CDR3 DNA: TGTGCCAGCAGCGTAGGATTGAGTAGCGGGAGCTCCTACGAGCAGTACTTC. Protein: CASSVGLSSGSSYEQYF.

The chain is built from TRBV24-1 and TRBJ2-1; D is perhaps TRBD1 (6 bases). The CDR3 is 16 amino acids. The ends were cut back, 3 bases at V and 8 bases at J, with 19 bases in the middle. CDR1 is KGHDR and CDR2 is SFDVKD in the germline V gene. CDR3 DNA: TGTGCCACCAGTGATCCAACAGGGTCGGGAATCGATGAGCAGTTCTTC. Amino acid sequence: CATSDPTGSGIDEQFF.

Comments on this clone: One end of the junction varies from germline; a read error may be responsible. The genes are TRBV10-3 and TRBJ1-1; perhaps TRBD1 as D (5 bases). Per germline, CDR1 ENHRY and CDR2 SYGVKD. The CDR3 is made up of 15 amino acids. The CDR3 sequence is CAISKSTDRNTEAFF. In nucleotides, the CDR3 is TGTGCCATCAGTAAGTCAACCGACAGGAACACTGAAGCTTTCTTT.

The CDR3 here is CAWSVGQGRLSGNQPQHF. The CDR3 DNA sequence: TGTGCCTGGAGTGTGGGACAGGGTCGGTTAAGTGGCAATCAGCCCCAGCATTTT. The chain is built from TRBV30 and TRBJ1-5; 9 bases are shared with TRBD1. The V and J ends lost 0 bases and 2 bases, in that order; junction bases with no gene match: 11. The CDR3 totals 18 residues. Per the germline V gene, CDR1 is GTSNPN and CDR2 is SVGIG (reference sequence).